One sample yielded the 28 T cell receptor beta chains listed below, sequenced in a study of OX40 agonist ivuxolimab in advanced cancers. Libraries were prepared by immunoSEQ multiplex PCR; TCRdb keeps only in-frame clonotypes and omits some of them. The sample carries 60,000 to 70,000 clones, roughly nine tenths recorded once. Specimen: CD4+ or CD8+ T cells sorted from blood, collected in a trial of the OX40 agonist ivuxolimab. The receptors were gathered from an adult with an advanced solid tumor such as melanoma, head and neck, liver or kidney cancer.

CDR3 coding DNA: TGTGCCAGCAGTGAAGATCCTAGCTCACACAATGAGCAGTTCTTC. Protein sequence: CASSEDPSSHNEQFF. The chain has TRBV2 and TRBJ2-1; TRBD2 is a possible D gene (5 bases). From germline, CDR1 is SNHLY and CDR2 FYNNEI. This CDR3 contains 15 residues. V was cut by 1 base and J by 5 bases, with 12 bases left in between.

This clone was counted a few times. The chain employs TRBV7-9 and TRBJ2-5; 8 bases map to TRBD1. Germline V CDR1 and CDR2: SEHNR, FQNEAQ (reference sequence). The CDR3 extends over 16 amino acids. V lost 4 bases to trimming and J lost 0 bases; unmatched junction nucleotides: 7. CDR3 nucleotides: TGTGCCAGCAGCTCCACCTGGGACAGGCACCAAGAGACCCAGTACTTC. Its translation: CASSSTWDRHQETQYF. Filled out from reference TRBV7-9 and TRBJ2-5, the complete variable domain reads DTGVSQNPRHKITKRGQNVTFRCDPISEHNRLYWYRQTLGQGPEFLTYFQNEAQLEKSRLLSDRFSAERPKGSFSTLEIQRTEQGDSAMYLCASSSTWDRHQETQYFGPGTRLLVL.

V is TRBV7-3 and J is TRBJ1-1, with 8 bases fitting TRBD1. V lost 5 bases to trimming and J lost 5 bases; unmatched junction nucleotides: 7. This CDR3 contains 14 residues. Germline assignment: CDR1 SGHTA and CDR2 FQGTGA. CDR3 in amino acids: CASSITGGPTEAFF. As DNA, the CDR3 is TGTGCCAGCAGCATTACAGGGGGACCGACTGAAGCTTTCTTT.

This clone has a handful of counts. This chain joins TRBV27 and TRBJ2-5; no reliable D call. CDR3 length equals 14 residues. V lost 3 bases to trimming and J lost 1 base, with 9 bases between them. CDR1 MNHEY and CDR2 SMNVEV come from the germline V gene (reference sequence). The CDR3 loop reads CASSFMWSQETQYF. The CDR3 bases are TGTGCCAGCAGTTTTATGTGGTCCCAAGAGACCCAGTACTTC.

The chain is built from TRBV7-7 and TRBJ2-5; D is unresolved. Trimming took 2 bases from V and 2 from J, leaving 12 bases between them. The CDR3 spans 15 residues. Per germline, CDR1 SSHAT and CDR2 FNYEAQ (reference sequence). The CDR3 DNA follows: TGTGCCAGCAGCTTACGTATTCAGGCGCAAGAGACCCAGTACTTC. This sequence encodes CASSLRIQAQETQYF.

The chain combines TRBV15 with TRBJ1-2; TRBD1 might be the D (6 bases). The CDR3 loop spans 19 amino acids. Germline V CDR1 and CDR2: LNHNV, YYDKDF (reference sequence). V lost 0 bases, J lost 3 bases, and 23 bases lay in between. CDR3 sequence (DNA): TGTGCCACCAGCAGAGAGACCTCCGTTGTAGGGGGGCCGGACTATGGCTACACCTTC. Protein product: CATSRETSVVGGPDYGYTF.

Details on this clone: Other DNA sequences in this specimen translate into the identical CDR3. The chain links TRBV5-4 to TRBJ2-7; no reliable D call. The CDR3 runs to 12 residues. Germline CDR1 SGHNT, CDR2 YYREEE (reference sequence). V gave up 3 bases and J gave up 6 bases, with 10 bases separating them. CDR3 region: CASSSRSGEQYF. The CDR3 nucleotides read TGTGCCAGCAGCTCCAGATCCGGCGAGCAGTACTTC.

The CDR3 protein is CASSKGWANEQFF. CDR3 DNA sequence: TGTGCCAGCAGCAAGGGGTGGGCCAATGAGCAGTTCTTC. V usage is TRBV9 and J usage is TRBJ2-1; D may be TRBD1 (5 bases). CDR3 length: 13 amino acids. Germline V gene lookup returns CDR1 SGDLS and CDR2 YYNGEE. The V and J ends lost 4 bases and 6 bases respectively, with 11 bases between them.

The chain recombines TRBV27 with TRBJ2-7; 8 positions agree with TRBD1. The CDR3 has 15 residues. The V gene end was trimmed by 6 bases and the J gene end by 6 bases; junction bases not matched to a gene: 13. Germline-derived CDR1 and CDR2 are MNHEY and SMNVEV (reference sequence). DNA for the CDR3: TGTGCCAGCAGCCTACGACGAGACAGGGGCGGCGAGCAGTACTTC. It specifies CASSLRRDRGGEQYF.

The V call is TRBV7-2, the J call TRBJ1-1; D gene uncertain. This CDR3 region has 15 residues. The germline V and J ends were trimmed by 7 bases and 0 bases, with 15 bases remaining between them. The germline gives CDR1 SGHTA, CDR2 FQGNSA. CDR3 sequence: CASTDRTIMNTEAFF. The CDR3 region has the DNA TGTGCCAGCACCGATAGAACAATCATGAACACTGAAGCTTTCTTT.

The rearrangement joins TRBV6-6 to TRBJ2-7, with D possibly TRBD1 on 6 matching bases. The germline gives CDR1 MNHNY, CDR2 SVGAGI (reference sequence). Trimming took 8 bases from V and 2 from J, leaving 16 bases between them. The CDR3 is made up of 14 amino acids. CDR3 nucleotides: TGTGCCAGCCGTACAGGGATCCAGACCTACGAGCAGTACTTC. Its translation: CASRTGIQTYEQYF.

On this clone: Other nucleotide sequences in the sample specify the same CDR3. This sequence joins TRBV7-9 and TRBJ1-1; D unclear. Germline loops: CDR1 SEHNR, CDR2 FQNEAQ (reference sequence). The CDR3 covers 12 residues. Trimming took 1 base from V and 8 from J, leaving 8 bases between them. CDR3 in amino acids: CASSLGRSEAFF. The CDR3 DNA reads TGTGCCAGCAGCTTAGGACGGTCAGAAGCTTTCTTT.

The chain couples TRBV7-9 to TRBJ2-1; 7 positions agree with TRBD2. Germline V lookup: CDR1 SEHNR, CDR2 FQNEAQ (reference sequence). The CDR3 has 16 amino acids. J lost 2 bases, V lost 4 bases, and 8 bases had no gene match. For the CDR3, the DNA is TGTGCCAGCAGCTACAAGGGACGGGGGGCCTACAATGAGCAGTTCTTC. Translated: CASSYKGRGAYNEQFF.

This chain links TRBV2 with TRBJ1-1; D uncertain. The germline V and J ends were trimmed by 2 bases and 1 base, with 5 bases remaining between them. The CDR3 runs 13 residues. Germline CDR1 reads SNHLY; CDR2 reads FYNNEI. CDR3 sequence reads: CASSEPRNTEAFF. Written as DNA, the CDR3 is TGTGCCAGCAGTGAACCGCGGAACACTGAAGCTTTCTTT.

J is TRBJ2-7 and V is TRBV5-6, with D possibly TRBD1 on 6 matching bases. Germline CDR1 reads SGHDT; CDR2 reads YYEEEE. The CDR3 runs 12 residues. V was trimmed by 5 bases and J by 6 bases, leaving 12 bases between them. The CDR3 DNA is TGTGCCAGCAGTTCCAACAGGGTCGAGCAGTACTTC. Residues: CASSSNRVEQYF.

The chain combines TRBV7-2 with TRBJ2-1; 9 bases align to TRBD2. Germline V CDR1 and CDR2: SGHTA, FQGNSA. J was trimmed by 12 bases and V by 2 bases; bases with no gene match: 5. CDR3 length equals 13 residues. CDR3 loop: CASSLLSGSGQFF. In DNA, the CDR3 is TGTGCCAGCAGCTTACTTAGCGGGAGTGGGCAGTTCTTC.

This rearrangement joins TRBV27 to TRBJ2-7; no reliable D call. Germline V lookup: CDR1 MNHEY, CDR2 SMNVEV (reference sequence). The CDR3 is 12 amino acids. The germline V and J ends were trimmed by 2 bases and 5 bases, with 7 bases remaining between them. This chain's CDR3 is CASSLVGNEQYF. CDR3 DNA: TGTGCCAGCAGTTTAGTGGGGAACGAGCAGTACTTC.

V and J are TRBV29-1 and TRBJ2-1; 11 nucleotides line up with TRBD1. The CDR3 length is 16 residues. Germline V lookup: CDR1 SQVTM, CDR2 ANQGSEA. The V segment lost 1 base and the J segment 8 bases; nucleotides outside the gene matches: 10. CDR3 nucleotide sequence: TGCAGCGTTGAAGGGGCCCGGGACAGGGGGTTGGATGAGCAGTTCTTC. This codes for CSVEGARDRGLDEQFF.

V is TRBV19 and J is TRBJ2-5; D is uncertain. Germline-derived CDR1 and CDR2 are LNHDA and SQIVND (reference sequence). Trimming took off 1 base at V and 5 bases at J, with 11 bases between the two ends. This CDR3 region has 14 residues. The CDR3 protein is CASSIGSLTETQYF. CDR3 bases: TGTGCCAGTAGTATAGGGAGCCTGACGGAGACCCAGTACTTC.

The chain has TRBV15 and TRBJ2-1, with D possibly TRBD2 on 5 matching bases. Trimming took off 4 bases at V and 9 bases at J, with 13 bases between the two ends. The length of the CDR3 is 13 residues. Germline V gives CDR1 LNHNV, CDR2 YYDKDF (reference sequence). The CDR3 DNA is TGTGCCACCAGCATGTTTAGAGAGGGTGAGCAGTTCTTC. It is translated as CATSMFREGEQFF.

The rearrangement joins TRBV10-2 to TRBJ2-7; the D gene is possibly TRBD2 (5 bases). V was trimmed by 6 bases and J by 4 bases, leaving 22 bases between them. The CDR3 has 16 amino acids. Germline loops: CDR1 WSHSY, CDR2 SAAADI. CDR3 residues: CASRGFPEAYIYEQYF. The CDR3 nucleotides are TGCGCCAGCAGAGGCTTCCCGGAGGCATATATATACGAGCAGTACTTC.

The chain has TRBV28 and TRBJ2-7, with a possible D match to TRBD2 (6 bases). The CDR3 extends over 14 amino acids. Trimming cost V 4 bases and J 4 bases, with 14 bases left between them. The germline gives CDR1 MDHEN, CDR2 SYDVKM. Written as DNA, the CDR3 is TGTGCCAGCAGTTCTCGGGGACTCGGGTACGAGCAGTACTTC. It is translated as CASSSRGLGYEQYF.

V and J are TRBV27 and TRBJ1-1, with D possibly matching TRBD1 (5 bases). Germline V gives CDR1 MNHEY, CDR2 SMNVEV (reference sequence). The CDR3 totals 13 residues. V lost 7 bases and J 1 base, leaving 10 bases between the germline ends. In DNA, the CDR3 is TGTGCCAGCAAGGGGTTAGGGAACACTGAAGCTTTCTTT. Translating gives CASKGLGNTEAFF.

This chain links TRBV29-1 with TRBJ2-1; 15 nucleotides agree with TRBD2. V was clipped by 3 bases and J by 6 bases; unmatched bases: 3. The CDR3 extends over 15 amino acids. Per the germline V gene, CDR1 is SQVTM and CDR2 is ANQGSEA. Here the CDR3 reads CSVEGTSGRSNEQFF. The CDR3 DNA reads TGCAGCGTTGAGGGGACTAGCGGGAGGAGCAATGAGCAGTTCTTC.

This clone was picked up a small number of times. CDR3 residues: CASSDRDKAYEQYF. CDR3 nucleotides: TGTGCCAGCAGCGACCGGGACAAGGCCTACGAGCAGTACTTC. The chain links TRBV5-4 to TRBJ2-7; TRBD1 might be the D (6 bases). Germline CDR1 reads SGHNT; CDR2 reads YYREEE (reference sequence). V was pared by 4 bases and J by 2 bases, with 13 bases between. CDR3 length: 14 amino acids. Drawing the rest from reference TRBV5-4 and TRBJ2-7, the complete variable domain is ETGVTQSPTHLIKTRGQQVTLRCSSQSGHNTVSWYQQALGQGPQFIFQYYREEENGRGNFPPRFSGLQFPNYSSELNVNALELDDSALYLCASSDRDKAYEQYFGPGTRLTVT.

This clone was observed a single time. This chain uses TRBV4-1 with TRBJ2-7; D may correspond to TRBD1 or TRBD2 (5 bases each). Germline V gene data show CDR1 as MGHRA and CDR2 as YSYEKL. V lost 4 bases, J lost 4 bases, and 20 bases lay in between. CDR3 size: 16 residues. CDR3 nucleotides: TGCGCCAGCAGCCCAGACTTTGGGGGACGGTCGTACGAGCAGTACTTC. Protein product: CASSPDFGGRSYEQYF.

Here the CDR3 reads CASSHTSTDTQYF. In DNA form, the CDR3 reads TGCGCCAGCAGTCACACTAGCACAGATACGCAGTATTTT. The chain carries TRBV10-2 and TRBJ2-3; D uncertain. Trimming stripped 5 bases from V and 0 bases from J, with 6 bases between. Germline CDR1 WSHSY, CDR2 SAAADI. This CDR3 is 13 amino acids long.

This chain links TRBV5-1 with TRBJ2-7, with D possibly TRBD1 on 6 matching bases. The CDR3 consists of 14 residues. Trimming removed 1 base from V and 5 bases from J, with 13 bases in between. Germline loops: CDR1 SGHRS, CDR2 YFSETQ. In nucleotides, the CDR3 is TGCGCCAGCAGCTTGTCGGCAGGGGTAGACGAGCAGTACTTC. This gives the protein CASSLSAGVDEQYF.